This is a list of T cell receptor beta chains from one sample in a study of human T cells and chemical hapten exposure. TCRdb used MiXCR to reprocess the RACE reads, holding one entry per CDR3 protein. The sample has about 350,000 distinct CDR3 sequences; about 6.9% are singletons. This material consisted of whole blood, taken in connection with sensitization to the hapten diphenylcyclopropenone (DPC). The source of these receptors is a woman aged 18-29 years with alopecia areata. Some clones in this sample may be carry-over from other donors' samples. The CDR3 runs from the conserved cysteine through the conserved F or W. The D gene is left open where the match is weak. Size values are once, few and many counts, or a class for expanded clones, and some rows have none.

TRBJ2-1,TRBV3-1,13,.,.,TGTGCCAGCAGTTGGACGCTGAGCGATGAGCAGTTCTTC,CASSWTLSDEQFF
TRBJ1-2,TRBV12-3/TRBV12-4,19,TRBD1,.,TGTGCCAGCAGTTTTAATCCACTAAGCGACAGGGGGCGATTCTATGGCTACACCTTC,CASSFNPLSDRGRFYGYTF
TRBJ1-5,TRBV28,14,TRBD1,many,TGTGCCAGCCGACAGGGAAATAGCAATCAGCCCCAGCATTTT,CASRQGNSNQPQHF
TRBJ2-7,TRBV20-1,12,TRBD2,few,TGCAGTGCTAGTCTTCGGGGGGACGAGCAGTACTTC,CSASLRGDEQYF
TRBJ1-1,TRBV14,14,TRBD1,.,TGTGCCAGCAGCCCCCGACAGGGGACCACTGAAGCTTTCTTT,CASSPRQGTTEAFF
TRBJ2-1,TRBV5-6,16,TRBD1,.,TGTGCCAGCAGATTAGGCAGGGGGCGTATCTACAATGAGCAGTTCTTC,CASRLGRGRIYNEQFF
TRBJ1-2,TRBV10-3,14,TRBD1,.,TGTGCCATCAGCGAGGGACAGTCGGGCTATGGCTACACCTTC,CAISEGQSGYGYTF
TRBJ2-1,TRBV29-1,13,.,many,TGCAGCGTTGTGGACTCGGAATGGAATGAGCAGTTCTTC,CSVVDSEWNEQFF
TRBJ2-1,TRBV3-1,16,TRBD1,.,TGTGCCAGCAGCCAAGTCGGGACAGGTCATTACAATGAGCAGTTCTTC,CASSQVGTGHYNEQFF
TRBJ2-3,TRBV5-6,16,.,few,TGTGCCAGCAGCTTGGTCGGGTTAGGTGGGACAGATACGCAGTATTTT,CASSLVGLGGTDTQYF
TRBJ1-1,TRBV20-1,13,.,.,TGCAGTGTATCCGTAGGGTCCCACACTGAAGCTTTCTTT,CSVSVGSHTEAFF
TRBJ2-3,TRBV6-6,18,TRBD2,many,TGTGCCAGCAGCCCAACTAGCGGGGGCTCTTGGGGCACAGATACGCAGTATTTT,CASSPTSGGSWGTDTQYF
TRBJ2-1,TRBV2,14,TRBD2,.,TGTGCCAGCAGTGCGCGGGGGGCTGACAATGAGCAGTTCTTC,CASSARGADNEQFF
TRBJ2-1,TRBV20-1,12,.,many,TGCAGTGCTAGAAGGTACTACAATGAGCAGTTCTTC,CSARRYYNEQFF
TRBJ1-1,TRBV20-1,16,TRBD1,few,TGCAGTGCCCGGCCAGACAGGGGGCGCGAAGGCACTGAAGCTTTCTTT,CSARPDRGREGTEAFF
TRBJ2-1,TRBV12-3/TRBV12-4,14,.,few,TGTGCCAGCAGTTTAGCATGGCCGGGACAACCCCTGTTCTTC,CASSLAWPGQPLFF
TRBJ2-4,TRBV6-5,16,.,few,TGTGCCAGCAGTTACTCGACAGCCGGAGCCAAAAACATTCAGTACTTC,CASSYSTAGAKNIQYF
TRBJ1-1,TRBV6-5,17,.,.,TGTGCCAGCAGTTACTCGAGAATGGGGGTTCAGAACACTGAAGCTTTCTTT,CASSYSRMGVQNTEAFF
TRBJ2-7,TRBV29-1,12,.,few,TGCAGCGTTGGGACTGACTCCTACGAGCAGTACTTC,CSVGTDSYEQYF
TRBJ2-7,TRBV19,15,.,many,TGTGCCAGCCAGGAAAACGGGGTAGGGGCGTACGAGCAGTACTTC,CASQENGVGAYEQYF
TRBJ2-7,TRBV5-1,12,.,many,TGCGCCAGCAGCTCGGAAGCCTACGAGCAGTACTTC,CASSSEAYEQYF
TRBJ1-1,TRBV24-1,13,.,few,TGTGCCACTCCCCTGTTAGCTTGCACTGAAGCTTTCTTT,CATPLLACTEAFF
TRBJ2-3,TRBV20-1,15,TRBD2,.,TGCAGTGCTGGGGATAGCGGGGGGGCCGCTCATACGCAGTATTTT,CSAGDSGGAAHTQYF
TRBJ1-5,TRBV6-5,14,.,many,TGTGCCAGCAGCCCAGGGGATGGTCTTCAGCCCCAGCATTTT,CASSPGDGLQPQHF
TRBJ1-1,TRBV7-6,13,.,few,TGTGCCAGCAGCTTTGGCAGCAACACTGAAGCTTTCTTT,CASSFGSNTEAFF
TRBJ1-1,TRBV2,15,.,few,TGTGCCAGCAGTGAGGGGAGGGGTATGAACACTGAAGCTTTCTTT,CASSEGRGMNTEAFF
TRBJ1-1,TRBV7-2,15,.,.,TGTGCCAGCAGCTTAGAGGCGGGAGGTGTCGCTGAAGCTTTCTTT,CASSLEAGGVAEAFF
TRBJ1-5,TRBV12-3/TRBV12-4,13,.,many,TGTGCCAGCAAACAGGGTTGGATGCAGCCCCAGCATTTT,CASKQGWMQPQHF
TRBJ2-7,TRBV3-1,14,.,few,TGTGCCAGCAGCCCATACTCCAGGGCGAGGGAGCAGTACTTC,CASSPYSRAREQYF
TRBJ1-6,TRBV19,16,.,.,TGTGCCAGTAGTGCAGCCAAGAGCTCCTATAATTCACCCCTCCACTTT,CASSAAKSSYNSPLHF
TRBJ1-1,TRBV7-2,14,.,many,TGTGCCAGCAGCTTAGTGCAGGGCGCCACTGAAGCTTTCTTT,CASSLVQGATEAFF
TRBJ2-1,TRBV11-2,16,TRBD2,.,TGTGCCAGCAGCCGGACTAGCGGGGGGCCCTACAATGAGCAGTTCTTC,CASSRTSGGPYNEQFF
TRBJ1-1,TRBV28,13,.,many,TGTGCCAGCAGTTTAAGTGCACAAACTGAAGCTTTCTTT,CASSLSAQTEAFF
TRBJ1-2,TRBV6-2/TRBV6-3,13,.,many,TGTGCAAGCCACAGGGTTTCATCTAATGGCTACACCTTC,CASHRVSSNGYTF
TRBJ1-2,TRBV6-5,13,.,few,TGTGCCAGCAGTTCCGACAGCGGCTATGGCTACACCTTC,CASSSDSGYGYTF
TRBJ2-3,TRBV24-1,21,TRBD2,.,TGTGCCACCAGTGATTTTAATTATGGGACTAGCGGGGGCCTTTTCACAGATACGCAGTATTTT,CATSDFNYGTSGGLFTDTQYF
TRBJ2-3,TRBV7-9,15,.,.,TGTGCCAGCAGCTTGGGAGGCAGAGTAGCAGATACGCAGTATTTT,CASSLGGRVADTQYF
TRBJ2-1,TRBV10-3,16,.,many,TGTGCCATCAGTGAAACCAGGGAGAGCTCCTACAATGAGCAGTTCTTC,CAISETRESSYNEQFF
TRBJ1-1,TRBV6-5,13,TRBD1,many,TGTGCCAGCAGTTTTGGGACAGGAGCAGAAGCTTTCTTT,CASSFGTGAEAFF
TRBJ1-1,TRBV7-6,16,.,.,TGTGCCAGCAGCGCCCGGGGGTCGGGGTTCGGCACTGAAGCTTTCTTT,CASSARGSGFGTEAFF
TRBJ1-1,TRBV10-3,13,.,many,TGTGCCATCATGGGGGGGGCCACCACTGAAGCTTTCTTT,CAIMGGATTEAFF
TRBJ1-1,TRBV6-2/TRBV6-3,15,TRBD1,many,TGTGCCAGCAGTTCTTCCAGGACAGGGATGGCTGAAGCTTTCTTT,CASSSSRTGMAEAFF
TRBJ1-5,TRBV4-2,13,.,few,TGTGCCAGCAGCCAAGACGAGATTCAGCCCCAGCATTTT,CASSQDEIQPQHF